This T cell receptor beta chain was recorded in a study of CD4+ T cells in melanoma. Assay used: immunoSEQ multiplex PCR; TCRdb lists only in-frame clones, some missing. The sample lists about 50,000 clones; roughly 87% were seen once. The CDR3 has 15 residues. Germline-derived CDR1 and CDR2 are LNHDA and SQIVND (reference sequence). V shed 1 base, J shed 8 bases, and the junction held 8 bases outside the gene matches. Findings of the study overall: Neoantigen-specific CD4+ T cells in melanoma reportedly had diverse differentiation states. CD8+ T cell, macrophage and B cell function reportedly correlated with neoantigen-specific CD4+ T cells.

Worth noting for this clone: The antigen is unknown.

The sequencing sample was made of peripheral blood. J is TRBJ2-4 and V is TRBV19, with 7 bases lining up with TRBD2. The source is a human donor with melanoma. CDR3 protein: CASSIVRSGVDIQYF. The CDR3 DNA follows: TGTGCCAGTAGTATAGTCAGGAGCGGGGTCGACATTCAGTACTTC.